This T cell receptor beta chain was found in a study of CD8+CD57+ T cells in acquired aplastic anemia. Overall study findings and caveats: Between patients and controls, CD8+ Simpson's diversity did not vary significantly. Patients shared some 30 CD8+ CDR3 sequences with controls.

Profiles of TCR beta VDJ and CDR3 were generated from a genomic DNA template. In TCRdb, the reads were re-called with MiXCR into one record per CDR3 protein. The sample contains about 160,000 distinct CDR3 sequences, 40% to 50% of which appear only once. This clonotype was detected once. Antigen: not known. Previously, flow cytometry had revealed CD8+CD57+ cell expansion in the patients chosen for sequencing. Between the trimmed V and J ends, which lost 3 bases and 2 bases, there was a span of 8 bases. Germline V gene sequence: CDR1 SGHDN, CDR2 FVKESK. The CDR3 consists of 15 residues. The TCR sequence derives from a human donor with aplastic anemia. Specimen: sorted CD4+, CD8+, or CD8+CD57+ T cells (not recorded which) from PBMCs. This rearrangement joins TRBV14 to TRBJ2-6; D possibly corresponds to TRBD2 (5 bases). CDR3 region: CASSHGAAGANVLTF. The CDR3 bases are TGTGCCAGCAGCCATGGAGCGGCTGGGGCCAACGTCCTGACTTTC. The whole variable domain, remainder taken from reference TRBV14 and TRBJ2-6, is EAGVTQFPSHSVIEKGQTVTLRCDPISGHDNLYWYRRVMGKEIKFLLHFVKESKQDESGMPNNRFLAERTGGTYSTLKVQPAELEDSGVYFCASSHGAAGANVLTFGAGSRLTVL.